Here is one TCR beta chain with its context. Participants were aged about 18 to 89 years from approximately 25 US areas. Participants' own reports of clinical history determined their cohort assignment. Germline loops: CDR1 PRHDT, CDR2 FYEKMQ (reference sequence). This CDR3 has 15 residues. Trimming removed 0 bases from V and 3 bases from J, with 12 bases in between. The sample is drawn from a study of blood T cell repertoires in COVID-19. Per the original data handling: Amplifying reference gene primers gave estimates of nucleated cell counts. Sequencing used immunoSEQ multiplex PCR; TCRdb keeps in-frame clones, though not all of them. V and J calls and clone size follow that table, whereas D and trimming were derived from the DNA. Of 250,000 to 350,000 clones in the sample, around 85% are singletons; the top ten hold about 4.1%.

The chain has TRBV13 and TRBJ2-7, with D perhaps TRBD2 (5 bases). This receptor was obtained from a woman aged 25 to 45 who had recovered from COVID-19. Material: PBMCs or T cells enriched from blood (not recorded which). The CDR3 nucleotides are TGTGCCAGCAGCTTAGGCCGGGGAAAGTACTACGAGCAGTACTTC. It translates to CASSLGRGKYYEQYF.